Listed below are T cell receptor beta chains from one sample, sequenced in a study of CD8+ T cells in alopecia areata. Assay used: immunoSEQ multiplex PCR; TCRdb lists only in-frame clones, some missing. Of just over 150,000 clones in the sample, around half are singletons; the top ten hold approximately 19%. The material was CD8+ T cells sorted from blood, obtained at week 0. The source is a human donor with alopecia areata. The CDR3 runs from the conserved cysteine through the conserved F or W. D genes are given only for firm matches. A row's size may be missing; if present it is once, few, many or a size class.

clone_size: -
j_call: TRBJ2-7
d_call: -
v_call: TRBV6-5
cdr3_nt: TGTGCCAGCAGCCACAGGTTAGACTACGAGCAGTACTTC
cdr3_aa: CASSHRLDYEQYF

clone_size: -
j_call: TRBJ2-4
d_call: TRBD1
v_call: TRBV29-1
cdr3_nt: TGCAGCGTTGTACTGACAGGGGGGAGAAACATTCAGTACTTC
cdr3_aa: CSVVLTGGRNIQYF

clone_size: -
j_call: TRBJ2-2
d_call: -
v_call: TRBV5-6
cdr3_nt: TGTGCCAGCAGCTTGTTTCTAGGCGACCAGGGATGGACCGGGGAGCTGTTTTTT
cdr3_aa: CASSLFLGDQGWTGELFF

clone_size: -
j_call: TRBJ2-2
d_call: -
v_call: TRBV29-1
cdr3_nt: TGCAGCGTTAGTGGGGATACCGGGGAGCTGTTTTTT
cdr3_aa: CSVSGDTGELFF

clone_size: few
j_call: TRBJ2-7
d_call: -
v_call: TRBV11-2
cdr3_nt: TGTGCCAGCAGCTTATCCCACGAGCAGTACTTC
cdr3_aa: CASSLSHEQYF

clone_size: -
j_call: TRBJ2-3
d_call: -
v_call: TRBV4-3
cdr3_nt: TGCGCCAGCAGCCAAGATCGAAGACTTTCGGGACCAGATACGCAGTATTTT
cdr3_aa: CASSQDRRLSGPDTQYF

clone_size: -
j_call: TRBJ2-1
d_call: TRBD2
v_call: TRBV30
cdr3_nt: TGTGCCGTCGCAGCTGGGGGGGGCTACAATGAGCAGTTCTTC
cdr3_aa: CAVAAGGGYNEQFF

clone_size: once
j_call: TRBJ2-7
d_call: -
v_call: TRBV6-6
cdr3_nt: TGTGCCAGCAGGGACGGGTCCCACGAGCAGTACTTC
cdr3_aa: CASRDGSHEQYF

clone_size: -
j_call: TRBJ2-7
d_call: TRBD2
v_call: TRBV7-2
cdr3_nt: TGTGCCAGCAGCCCAGCGGGGGGGCCGGAGCAGTACTTC
cdr3_aa: CASSPAGGPEQYF

clone_size: -
j_call: TRBJ1-1
d_call: -
v_call: TRBV4-3
cdr3_nt: TGCGCCAGCAGCCCCAAGGATCCCCCTAGGAACACTGAAGCTTTCTTT
cdr3_aa: CASSPKDPPRNTEAFF

clone_size: -
j_call: TRBJ2-5
d_call: -
v_call: TRBV11-2
cdr3_nt: TGTGCCAGCAGCTTAGATCAGGGGGAGACCCAGTACTTC
cdr3_aa: CASSLDQGETQYF

clone_size: -
j_call: TRBJ2-5
d_call: TRBD1
v_call: TRBV11-1
cdr3_nt: TGTGCCAGCAGCGCCCGACAGGGGATCCAAGAGACCCAGTACTTC
cdr3_aa: CASSARQGIQETQYF

clone_size: -
j_call: TRBJ2-7
d_call: TRBD1
v_call: TRBV4-3
cdr3_nt: TGCGCCAGCAGCCAAGATTGGGACAGCACCTACGAGCAGTACTTC
cdr3_aa: CASSQDWDSTYEQYF

clone_size: -
j_call: TRBJ2-7
d_call: -
v_call: TRBV7-9
cdr3_nt: TGTGCCAGCAGCTTCACCGTCAGCAGGGGCGACGAGCAGTACTTC
cdr3_aa: CASSFTVSRGDEQYF

clone_size: once
j_call: TRBJ2-2
d_call: -
v_call: TRBV29-1
cdr3_nt: TGCAGCGCCGTCGAGGGTATCGCGAACACCGGGGAGCTGTTTTTT
cdr3_aa: CSAVEGIANTGELFF

clone_size: -
j_call: TRBJ2-2
d_call: TRBD2
v_call: TRBV15
cdr3_nt: TGTGCCACCAGCAGCCGGGGGGAACCCGGGGAGCTGTTTTTT
cdr3_aa: CATSSRGEPGELFF

clone_size: -
j_call: TRBJ1-5
d_call: TRBD1
v_call: TRBV2
cdr3_nt: TGTGCCACCTCTCCCCTGACAGGGGGCGATCAGCCCCAGCATTTT
cdr3_aa: CATSPLTGGDQPQHF

clone_size: -
j_call: TRBJ2-1
d_call: -
v_call: TRBV6-4
cdr3_nt: TGTGCCAGCAGTGACGGGGGCAATGAGCAGTTCTTC
cdr3_aa: CASSDGGNEQFF

clone_size: -
j_call: TRBJ2-7
d_call: -
v_call: TRBV7-9
cdr3_nt: TGTGCCAGCAGCCCCACTGGGGGTGGGGGAGAGCAGTACTTC
cdr3_aa: CASSPTGGGGEQYF

clone_size: -
j_call: TRBJ1-2
d_call: -
v_call: TRBV2
cdr3_nt: TGTGCCAGCAGTGAGGGCAGAAACTATGGCTACACCTTC
cdr3_aa: CASSEGRNYGYTF

clone_size: -
j_call: TRBJ2-1
d_call: -
v_call: TRBV6-1
cdr3_nt: TGTGCCAGCAGTGAAGCGCTTGAGTTCAATGAGCAGTTCTTC
cdr3_aa: CASSEALEFNEQFF

clone_size: -
j_call: TRBJ1-2
d_call: TRBD1
v_call: TRBV29-1
cdr3_nt: TGCAGCGTTGTCCACTCAGGGGGATCCTATGGCTACACCTTC
cdr3_aa: CSVVHSGGSYGYTF

clone_size: -
j_call: TRBJ1-2
d_call: -
v_call: TRBV29-1
cdr3_nt: TGCAGCGTTGGGGACGTCTATGGCTACACCTTC
cdr3_aa: CSVGDVYGYTF

clone_size: -
j_call: TRBJ1-1
d_call: -
v_call: TRBV29-1
cdr3_nt: TGCAGCGTTAAAGTAGGAACTGAAGCTTTCTTT
cdr3_aa: CSVKVGTEAFF